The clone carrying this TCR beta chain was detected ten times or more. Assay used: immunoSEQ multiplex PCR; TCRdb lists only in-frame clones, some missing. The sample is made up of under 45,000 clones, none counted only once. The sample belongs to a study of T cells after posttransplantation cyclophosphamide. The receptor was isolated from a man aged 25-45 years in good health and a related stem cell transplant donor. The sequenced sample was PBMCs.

CDR3 protein: CASSRLRGANEKLFF. CDR3 coding DNA: TGTGCCAGTAGTCGTCTCAGGGGGGCCAATGAAAAACTGTTTTTT. The chain uses TRBV19 and TRBJ1-4, with 7 bases lining up with TRBD1. Germline V gives CDR1 LNHDA, CDR2 SQIVND (reference sequence). The V and J ends lost 5 bases and 5 bases, in that order; junction bases with no gene match: 8. CDR3 size: 15 residues.